The 19 T cell receptor beta chains listed next were all sequenced from one sample in a study of early T cells in non-severe SARS-CoV-2 infection. TCRdb re-called the 5' RACE reads through MiXCR, storing one row per CDR3 protein. This repertoire shows about 77,000 distinct CDR3 sequences, 7.5% to 10% found once; its top ten account for more than 4.5%. The sample comprised whole blood. These receptors came from an adult who was a healthcare worker with PCR-confirmed SARS-CoV-2 infection or an uninfected control (not recorded which).

V usage is TRBV28 and J usage is TRBJ2-4, with 7 bases aligning to TRBD1. This CDR3 contains 14 residues. The V segment lost 1 base and the J segment 6 bases; nucleotides outside the gene matches: 3. Germline CDR1 and CDR2: MDHEN and SYDVKM. CDR3 amino acids: CASSLYRGSNIQYF. DNA of the CDR3: TGTGCCAGCAGTTTATACAGGGGCTCAAACATTCAGTACTTC.

DNA for the CDR3: TGTGCCAGCAGCTCGCACCGGACTAGCTCGAGCACAGATACGCAGTATTTT. Its translation is CASSSHRTSSSTDTQYF. The J gene is TRBJ2-3, the V gene TRBV11-1; 8 bases match TRBD2. The V gene end was trimmed by 4 bases and the J gene end by 0 bases; junction bases not matched to a gene: 9. Germline values: CDR1 SGHAT, CDR2 FQDESV (reference sequence). The CDR3 is 17 residues long. Full variable domain (remainder filled in from reference TRBV11-1 and TRBJ2-3): EAEVAQSPRYKITEKSQAVAFWCDPISGHATLYWYRQILGQGPELLVQFQDESVVDDSQLPKDRFSAERLKGVDSTLKIQPAELGDSAMYLCASSSHRTSSSTDTQYFGPGTRLTVL.

This clonotype was counted many times. The chain has TRBV7-8 and TRBJ2-3; 8 bases line up with TRBD2. CDR1 and CDR2 (germline): SGHVS, FQNEAQ. The junction had 9 bases not matched to a gene; V was cut back by 4 bases and J by 3 bases. The CDR3 covers 16 residues. The DNA of the CDR3 is TGTGCCAGCAGCTCAATAGGACTAGCTTTAACAGATACGCAGTATTTT. Encoded protein: CASSSIGLALTDTQYF. The entire variable domain, with the rest obtained from reference TRBV7-8 and TRBJ2-3, is as follows: GAGVSQSPRYKVAKRGQDVALRCDPISGHVSLFWYQQALGQGPEFLTYFQNEAQLDKSGLPSDRFFAERPEGSVSTLKIQRTQQEDSAVYLCASSSIGLALTDTQYFGPGTRLTVL.

DNA for the CDR3: TGTGCCAGCAGTTCATGGGGAGAGCGAGGGGTTTCCGAAGCTTTCTTT. This codes for CASSSWGERGVSEAFF. The chain recombines TRBV28 with TRBJ1-1; D is perhaps TRBD1 (5 bases). V lost 4 bases and J 8 bases, leaving 23 bases between the germline ends. CDR1 and CDR2 from the germline V gene are MDHEN and SYDVKM. CDR3 length: 16 residues.

The rearrangement uses TRBV4-1 and TRBJ2-2; 14 nucleotides match TRBD2. Per germline, CDR1 MGHRA and CDR2 YSYEKL. Losses at the gene ends were 2 bases for V and 5 bases for J; bases not matched to a gene: 1. The CDR3 has 16 residues. CDR3 residues: CASSQRTSGRTGELFF. The DNA for the CDR3 is TGCGCCAGCAGCCAACGGACTAGCGGGAGGACCGGGGAGCTGTTTTTT.

This clonotype was picked up many times. The chain combines TRBV27 with TRBJ2-7; D remains ambiguous. Trimming took 3 bases from V and 2 from J, leaving 8 bases between them. Per germline, CDR1 MNHEY and CDR2 SMNVEV (reference sequence). There are 13 residues in the CDR3. The CDR3 loop reads CASSFGRAYEQYF. The CDR3 DNA reads as TGTGCCAGCAGTTTTGGACGGGCCTACGAGCAGTACTTC.

This clonotype was seen at least ten times. This chain connects TRBV24-1 to TRBJ2-1, with unresolved D. CDR1 and CDR2 from the germline V gene are KGHDR and SFDVKD. The V end was cut by 2 bases, the J end by 3 bases, with 13 bases between. The CDR3 contains 16 residues. The CDR3 DNA sequence: TGTGCCACCAGTGATTCGAGGCGTTTCAGCTACAATGAGCAGTTCTTC. This encodes CATSDSRRFSYNEQFF.

This clonotype was seen more than once but under ten times. The chain links TRBV12-3 or TRBV12-4 to TRBJ1-1, with D perhaps matching TRBD1 (5 bases). Deletions cut 6 bases from V and 1 base from J, with 12 bases between. The length of the CDR3 is 14 residues. The CDR3 DNA follows: TGTGCCAGCAGGATGCAGGGAGCGAACACTGAAGCTTTCTTT. It is translated as CASRMQGANTEAFF.

The table lists this clonotype with many counts. The chain employs TRBV5-1 and TRBJ2-5; 11 bases fit TRBD2. V lost 1 base, J lost 5 bases, and 7 bases stayed unmatched. CDR1 SGHRS and CDR2 YFSETQ come from the germline V gene. This CDR3 has 16 amino acids. The CDR3 region is CASSLQPTSGTETQYF. The CDR3 DNA sequence: TGCGCCAGCAGCTTGCAACCGACTAGCGGGACCGAGACCCAGTACTTC.

This clonotype was seen only a few times. This chain connects TRBV20-1 to TRBJ2-3, with D perhaps matching TRBD1 (5 bases). CDR3 length: 11 amino acids. Germline CDR1 is DFQATT and CDR2 is SNEGSKA (reference sequence). The DNA of the CDR3 is TGCAGCTACAGGTCTTCCTGGTCGCAGTATTTT. Protein product: CSYRSSWSQYF.

The chain has TRBV11-2 and TRBJ1-1, with D perhaps matching TRBD1 (5 bases). Germline V gene lookup returns CDR1 SGHAT and CDR2 FQNNGV. The CDR3 sequence is 15 residues long. With 5 bases removed from V and 0 bases from J, the gap between germline ends came to 13 bases. CDR3: CASSLTTQVNTEAFF. DNA for the CDR3: TGTGCCAGCAGCCTTACCACACAGGTGAACACTGAAGCTTTCTTT.

This clonotype appeared many times. The V and J genes are TRBV30 and TRBJ1-4, with a weak D call TRBD1 (6 bases). This CDR3 is 13 amino acids long. Germline loops: CDR1 GTSNPN, CDR2 SVGIG (reference sequence). Trimming left V 3 bases short and J 12 bases short, with 17 bases between. In nucleotides, the CDR3 is TGTGCCTGGAGCGGAGGACCGGGGGCGCAACTGTTTTTT. Protein product: CAWSGGPGAQLFF.

This clonotype was detected only a few times. One end of the junction varies from germline; a read error may be responsible. The chain joins TRBV7-9 to TRBJ1-3; 7 bases are shared with TRBD1. Germline loops: CDR1 SEHNR, CDR2 FQNEAQ (reference sequence). The CDR3 is 16 residues long. CDR3 DNA: TGTGCCAGCAGCCCACAGGGGAAAGGAAAGGAAAACACTATATATTTT. This encodes CASSPQGKGKENTIYF. Looking up the rest from reference TRBV7-9 and TRBJ1-3 gives the full variable domain: DTGVSQNPRHKITKRGQNVTFRCDPISEHNRLYWYRQTLGQGPEFLTYFQNEAQLEKSRLLSDRFSAERPKGSFSTLEIQRTEQGDSAMYLCASSPQGKGKENTIYFGEGSWLTVV.

This clonotype was detected many times. Written as DNA, the CDR3 is TGTGCCAGCAGCTGGAGCGGTGAGCAGTTCTTC. Its translation is CASSWSGEQFF. V usage is TRBV5-6 and J usage is TRBJ2-1, with D possibly TRBD2 on 5 matching bases. Trimming removed 3 bases at V and 9 bases at J, with 7 bases between. Per the germline V gene, CDR1 is SGHDT and CDR2 is YYEEEE. The CDR3 consists of 11 residues.

This clonotype was found many times. The rearrangement links TRBV7-3 to TRBJ2-1, with D unresolved. Germline V gene sequence: CDR1 SGHTA, CDR2 FQGTGA. The CDR3 length is 14 residues. V was pared by 5 bases and J by 3 bases, with 11 bases between. The CDR3 reads CASSPRGDYNEQFF. The CDR3 nucleotides are TGTGCCAGCAGCCCCCGAGGAGACTACAATGAGCAGTTCTTC.

Many counts were recorded for this clonotype. The chain joins TRBV29-1 to TRBJ2-2; TRBD1 matches at 8 bases. The CDR3 loop spans 13 amino acids. Trimming at V came to 7 bases and at J to 0 bases, leaving 1 base not matched to a gene. Germline CDR1 and CDR2: SQVTM and ANQGSEA. DNA of the CDR3: TGCAGCGCGACAGGGGCGAACACCGGGGAGCTGTTTTTT. Protein: CSATGANTGELFF.

The chain couples TRBV11-2 to TRBJ2-2; no firm D call. CDR1 and CDR2 (germline): SGHAT, FQNNGV. The CDR3 covers 13 residues. Trimming pared 4 bases from V and 4 bases from J, leaving 7 bases between. The CDR3 DNA is TGTGCCAGCAGCTCGCGAGGCACCGGGGAGCTGTTTTTT. Translating it yields CASSSRGTGELFF.

The chain uses TRBV28 and TRBJ2-7; 10 nucleotides agree with TRBD2. This CDR3 is built from 14 residues. Trimming cost V 3 bases and J 3 bases; bases outside gene matches: 2. Germline V gene lookup returns CDR1 MDHEN and CDR2 SYDVKM. This CDR3 reads CASSLVAGGYEQYF. CDR3 in DNA: TGTGCCAGCAGTTTGGTAGCGGGGGGCTACGAGCAGTACTTC.

This clonotype was detected ten times or more. The V gene is TRBV13, the J gene TRBJ2-7, with 7 bases lining up with TRBD2. After removal of 5 bases from V and 5 bases from J, the junction contained 12 bases not matched to a gene. The CDR3 is 15 amino acids. Germline values: CDR1 PRHDT, CDR2 FYEKMQ (reference sequence). The CDR3 is CASSRRDGRLHEQYF. In nucleotides, the CDR3 is TGTGCCAGCAGCCGCCGTGACGGGAGGCTACACGAGCAGTACTTC.